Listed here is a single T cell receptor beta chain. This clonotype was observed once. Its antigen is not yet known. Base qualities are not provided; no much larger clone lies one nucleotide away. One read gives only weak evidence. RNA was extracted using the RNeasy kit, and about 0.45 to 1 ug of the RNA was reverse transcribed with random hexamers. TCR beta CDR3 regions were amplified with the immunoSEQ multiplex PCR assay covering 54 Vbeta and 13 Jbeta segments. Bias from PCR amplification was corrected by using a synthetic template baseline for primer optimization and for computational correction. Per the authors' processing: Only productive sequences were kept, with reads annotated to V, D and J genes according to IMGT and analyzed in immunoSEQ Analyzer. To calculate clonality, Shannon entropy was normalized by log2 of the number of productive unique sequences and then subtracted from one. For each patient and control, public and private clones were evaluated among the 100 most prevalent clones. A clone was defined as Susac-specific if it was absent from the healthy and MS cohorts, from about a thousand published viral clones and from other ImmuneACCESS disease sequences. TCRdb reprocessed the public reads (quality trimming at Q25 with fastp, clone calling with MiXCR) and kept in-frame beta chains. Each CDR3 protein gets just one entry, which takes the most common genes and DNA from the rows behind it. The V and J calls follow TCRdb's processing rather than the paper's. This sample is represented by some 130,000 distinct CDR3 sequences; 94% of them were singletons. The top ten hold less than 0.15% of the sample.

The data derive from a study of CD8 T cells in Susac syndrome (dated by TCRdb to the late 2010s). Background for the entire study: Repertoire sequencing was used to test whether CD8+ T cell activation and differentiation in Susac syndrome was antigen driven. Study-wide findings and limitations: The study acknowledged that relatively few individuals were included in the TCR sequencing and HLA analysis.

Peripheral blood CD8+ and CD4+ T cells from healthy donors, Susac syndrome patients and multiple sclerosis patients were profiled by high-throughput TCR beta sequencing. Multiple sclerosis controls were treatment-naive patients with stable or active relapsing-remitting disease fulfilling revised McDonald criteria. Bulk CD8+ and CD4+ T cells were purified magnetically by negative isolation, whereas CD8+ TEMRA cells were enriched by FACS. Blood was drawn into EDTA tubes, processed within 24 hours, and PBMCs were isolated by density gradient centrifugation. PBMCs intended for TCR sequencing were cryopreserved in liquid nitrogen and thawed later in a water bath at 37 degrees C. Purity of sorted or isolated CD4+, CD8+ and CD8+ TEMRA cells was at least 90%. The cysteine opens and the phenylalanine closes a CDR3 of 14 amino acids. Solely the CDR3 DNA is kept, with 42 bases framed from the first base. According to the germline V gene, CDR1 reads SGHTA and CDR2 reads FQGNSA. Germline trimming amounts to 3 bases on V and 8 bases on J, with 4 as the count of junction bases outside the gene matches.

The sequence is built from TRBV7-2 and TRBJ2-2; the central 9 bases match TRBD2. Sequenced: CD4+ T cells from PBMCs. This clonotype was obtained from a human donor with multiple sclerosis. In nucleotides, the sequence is TGTGCCAGCAGCTTCGGCGGGGGGGTAGGGGAGCTGTTTTTT. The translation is CASSFGGGVGELFF.